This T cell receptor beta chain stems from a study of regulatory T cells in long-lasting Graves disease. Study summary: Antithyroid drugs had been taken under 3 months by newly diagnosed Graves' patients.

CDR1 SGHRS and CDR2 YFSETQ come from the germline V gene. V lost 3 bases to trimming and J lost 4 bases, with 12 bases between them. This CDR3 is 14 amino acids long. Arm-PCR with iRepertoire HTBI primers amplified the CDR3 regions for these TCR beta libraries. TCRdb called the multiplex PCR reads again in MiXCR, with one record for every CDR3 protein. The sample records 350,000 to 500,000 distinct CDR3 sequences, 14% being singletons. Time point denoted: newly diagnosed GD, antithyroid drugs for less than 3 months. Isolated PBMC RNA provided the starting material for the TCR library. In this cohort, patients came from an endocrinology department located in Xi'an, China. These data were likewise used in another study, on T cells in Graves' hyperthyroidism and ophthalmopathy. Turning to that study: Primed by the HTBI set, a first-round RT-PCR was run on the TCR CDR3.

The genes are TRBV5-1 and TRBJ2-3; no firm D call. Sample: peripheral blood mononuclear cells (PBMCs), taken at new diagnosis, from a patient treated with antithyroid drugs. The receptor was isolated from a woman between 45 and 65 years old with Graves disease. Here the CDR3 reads CASSSDPTADTQYF. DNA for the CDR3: TGCGCCAGCAGCTCTGACCCGACCGCAGATACGCAGTATTTT.